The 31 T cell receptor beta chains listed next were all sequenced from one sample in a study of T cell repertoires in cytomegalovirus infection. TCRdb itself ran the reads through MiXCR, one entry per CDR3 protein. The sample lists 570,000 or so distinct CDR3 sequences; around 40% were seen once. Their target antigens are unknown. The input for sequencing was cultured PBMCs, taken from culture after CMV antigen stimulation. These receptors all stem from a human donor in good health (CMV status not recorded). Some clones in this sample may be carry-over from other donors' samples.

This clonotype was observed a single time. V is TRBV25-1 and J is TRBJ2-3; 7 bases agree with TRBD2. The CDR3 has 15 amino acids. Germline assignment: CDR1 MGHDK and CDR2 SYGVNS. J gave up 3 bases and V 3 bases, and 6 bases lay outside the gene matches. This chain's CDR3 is CASSDLAVMTDTQYF. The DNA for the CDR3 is TGTGCCAGCAGTGACCTAGCGGTGATGACAGATACGCAGTATTTT.

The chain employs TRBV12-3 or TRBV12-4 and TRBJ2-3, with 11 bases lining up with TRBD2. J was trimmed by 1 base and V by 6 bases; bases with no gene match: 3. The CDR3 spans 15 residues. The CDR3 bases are TGTGCCAGCAGAAAGACTAGCGGGGGCACAGATACGCAGTATTTT. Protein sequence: CASRKTSGGTDTQYF.

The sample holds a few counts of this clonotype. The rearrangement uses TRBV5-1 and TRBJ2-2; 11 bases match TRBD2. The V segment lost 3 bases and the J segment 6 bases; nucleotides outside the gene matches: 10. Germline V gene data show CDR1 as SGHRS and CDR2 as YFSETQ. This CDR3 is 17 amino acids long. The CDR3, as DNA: TGCGCCAGCAGCTGGGGACTAGCGGATTACGAGTCCGGGGAGCTGTTTTTT. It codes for CASSWGLADYESGELFF.

The CDR3 sequence: CASSFSGSRNEQYF. CDR3 nucleotide sequence: TGTGCCAGCAGTTTTTCAGGGAGTAGAAACGAGCAGTACTTC. The chain is built from TRBV27 and TRBJ2-7, with D perhaps TRBD1 or TRBD2 (5 bases each). This CDR3 comprises 14 residues. Germline assignment: CDR1 MNHEY and CDR2 SMNVEV (reference sequence). V was cut by 3 bases and J by 5 bases, with 14 bases left in between.

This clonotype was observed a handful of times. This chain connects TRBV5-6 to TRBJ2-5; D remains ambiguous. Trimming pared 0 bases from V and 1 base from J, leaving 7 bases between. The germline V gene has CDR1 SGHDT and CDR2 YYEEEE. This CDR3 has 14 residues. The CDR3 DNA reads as TGTGCCAGCAGCTTGGTAGGATTCCAAGAGACCCAGTACTTC. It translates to CASSLVGFQETQYF.

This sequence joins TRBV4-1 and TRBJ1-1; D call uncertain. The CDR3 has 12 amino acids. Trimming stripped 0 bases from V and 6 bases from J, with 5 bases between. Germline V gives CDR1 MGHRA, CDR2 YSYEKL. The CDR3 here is CASSQDGSEAFF. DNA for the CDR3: TGCGCCAGCAGCCAAGACGGTTCTGAAGCTTTCTTT.

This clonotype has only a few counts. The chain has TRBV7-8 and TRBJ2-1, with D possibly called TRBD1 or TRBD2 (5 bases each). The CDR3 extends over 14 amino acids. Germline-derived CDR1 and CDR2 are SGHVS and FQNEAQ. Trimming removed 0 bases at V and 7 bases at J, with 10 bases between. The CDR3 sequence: CASSLAGVWNEQFF. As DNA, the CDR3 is TGTGCCAGCAGCTTAGCGGGGGTGTGGAATGAGCAGTTCTTC.

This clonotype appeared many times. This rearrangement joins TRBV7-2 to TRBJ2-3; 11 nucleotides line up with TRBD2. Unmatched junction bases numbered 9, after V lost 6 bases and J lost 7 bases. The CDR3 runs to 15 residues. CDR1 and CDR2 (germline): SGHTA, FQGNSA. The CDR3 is CASSSPGLAVHTQYF. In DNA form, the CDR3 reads TGTGCCAGCAGTTCCCCGGGACTAGCGGTTCATACGCAGTATTTT.

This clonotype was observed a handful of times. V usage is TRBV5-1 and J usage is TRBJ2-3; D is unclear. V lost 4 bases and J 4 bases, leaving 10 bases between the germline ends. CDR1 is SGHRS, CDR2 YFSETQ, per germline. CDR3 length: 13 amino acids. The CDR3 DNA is TGCGCCAGCAGCGAAAAGGTGTCAGATACGCAGTATTTT. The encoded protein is CASSEKVSDTQYF.

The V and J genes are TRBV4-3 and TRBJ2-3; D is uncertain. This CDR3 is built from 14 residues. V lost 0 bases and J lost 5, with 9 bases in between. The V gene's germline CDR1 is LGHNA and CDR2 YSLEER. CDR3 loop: CASSQDPFGDTQYF. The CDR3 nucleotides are TGCGCCAGCAGCCAAGATCCATTCGGAGATACGCAGTATTTT.

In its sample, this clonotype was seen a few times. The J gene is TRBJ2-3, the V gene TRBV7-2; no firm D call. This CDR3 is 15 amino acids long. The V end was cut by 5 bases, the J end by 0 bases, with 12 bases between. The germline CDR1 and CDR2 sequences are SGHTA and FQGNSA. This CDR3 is CASSPTRASTDTQYF. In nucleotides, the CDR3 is TGTGCCAGCAGCCCTACCCGTGCTAGCACAGATACGCAGTATTTT.

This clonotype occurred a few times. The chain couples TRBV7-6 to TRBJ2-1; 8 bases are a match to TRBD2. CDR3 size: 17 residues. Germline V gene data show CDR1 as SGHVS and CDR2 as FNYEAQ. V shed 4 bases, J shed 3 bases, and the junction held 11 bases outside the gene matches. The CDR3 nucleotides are TGTGCCAGCAGCTCAAGCCCTACTAGCGGTTACTACAATGAGCAGTTCTTC. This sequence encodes CASSSSPTSGYYNEQFF.

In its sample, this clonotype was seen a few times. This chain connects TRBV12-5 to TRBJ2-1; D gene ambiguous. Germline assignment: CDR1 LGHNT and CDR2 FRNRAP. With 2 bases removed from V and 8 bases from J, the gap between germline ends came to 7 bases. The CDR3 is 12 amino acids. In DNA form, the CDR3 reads TGTGCTAGTGGTTTGATCGTTTATGAGCAGTTCTTC. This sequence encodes CASGLIVYEQFF.

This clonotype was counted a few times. CDR3 nucleotide sequence: TGTGCCAGCAGCGGCGGACTAGCGGGGGGGACTGGTGCGCGGGGTTACGAGCAGTACTTC. Its protein is CASSGGLAGGTGARGYEQYF. The V gene is TRBV6-1, the J gene TRBJ2-7; 15 bases align to TRBD2. There are 20 residues in the CDR3. From germline, CDR1 is MNHNS and CDR2 SASEGT. V shed 6 bases and J 4 bases; nucleotides not matched to a gene: 19.

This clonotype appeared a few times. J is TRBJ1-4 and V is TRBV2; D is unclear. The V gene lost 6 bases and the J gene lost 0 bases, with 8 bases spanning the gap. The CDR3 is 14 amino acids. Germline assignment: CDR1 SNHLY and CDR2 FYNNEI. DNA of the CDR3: TGTGCCAGCAGATTACCCGCAACTAATGAAAAACTGTTTTTT. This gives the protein CASRLPATNEKLFF.

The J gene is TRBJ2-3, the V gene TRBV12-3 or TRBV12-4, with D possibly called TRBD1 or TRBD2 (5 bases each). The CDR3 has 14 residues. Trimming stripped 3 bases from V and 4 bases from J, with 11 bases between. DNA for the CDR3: TGTGCCAGCAGTTTTTTGCAGGGAGCAGATACGCAGTATTTT. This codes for CASSFLQGADTQYF.

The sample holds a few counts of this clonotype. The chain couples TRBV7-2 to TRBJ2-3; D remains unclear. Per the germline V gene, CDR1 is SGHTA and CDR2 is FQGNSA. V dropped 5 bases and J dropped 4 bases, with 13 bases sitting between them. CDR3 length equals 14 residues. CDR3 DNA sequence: TGTGCCAGCAGCGCGGAGAGGACGTCAGATACGCAGTATTTT. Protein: CASSAERTSDTQYF.

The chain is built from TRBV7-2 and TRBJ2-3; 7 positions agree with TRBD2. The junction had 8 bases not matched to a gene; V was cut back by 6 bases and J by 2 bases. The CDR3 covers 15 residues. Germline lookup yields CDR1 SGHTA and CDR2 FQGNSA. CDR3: CASRTSAASTDTQYF. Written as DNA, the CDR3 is TGTGCCAGCAGAACTAGCGCGGCTTCCACAGATACGCAGTATTTT.

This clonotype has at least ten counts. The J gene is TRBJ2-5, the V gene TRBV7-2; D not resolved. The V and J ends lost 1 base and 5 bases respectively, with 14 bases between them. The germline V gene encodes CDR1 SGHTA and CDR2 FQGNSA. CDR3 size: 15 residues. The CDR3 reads CASSLGPSAPETQYF. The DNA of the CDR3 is TGTGCCAGCAGCTTAGGCCCCTCAGCCCCGGAGACCCAGTACTTC.

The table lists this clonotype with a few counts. CDR3 nucleotides: TGTGCCAGCAGCTTAGCAGTGACCTACAATGAGCAGTTCTTC. Translating gives CASSLAVTYNEQFF. The chain uses TRBV7-6 and TRBJ2-1; no clear D gene. V was pared by 0 bases and J by 2 bases, with 5 bases between. CDR1 is SGHVS, CDR2 FNYEAQ, per germline. This CDR3 is 14 amino acids long.

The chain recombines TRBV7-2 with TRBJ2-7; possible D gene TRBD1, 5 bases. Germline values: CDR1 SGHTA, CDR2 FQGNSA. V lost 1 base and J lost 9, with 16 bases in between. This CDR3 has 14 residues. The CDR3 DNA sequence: TGTGCCAGCAGCTTAGGAAAGGATAGGGGTCGGCAGTACTTC. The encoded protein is CASSLGKDRGRQYF.

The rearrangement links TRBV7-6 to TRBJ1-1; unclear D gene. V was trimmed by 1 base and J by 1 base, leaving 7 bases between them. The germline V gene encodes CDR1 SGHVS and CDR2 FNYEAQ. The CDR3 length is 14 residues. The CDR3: CASSLEHANTEAFF. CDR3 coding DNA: TGTGCCAGCAGCTTAGAACACGCGAACACTGAAGCTTTCTTT. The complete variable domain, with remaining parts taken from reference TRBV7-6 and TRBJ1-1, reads GAGVSQSPRYKVTKRGQDVALRCDPISGHVSLYWYRQALGQGPEFLTYFNYEAQQDKSGLPNDRFSAERPEGSISTLTIQRTEQRDSAMYRCASSLEHANTEAFFGQGTRLTVV.

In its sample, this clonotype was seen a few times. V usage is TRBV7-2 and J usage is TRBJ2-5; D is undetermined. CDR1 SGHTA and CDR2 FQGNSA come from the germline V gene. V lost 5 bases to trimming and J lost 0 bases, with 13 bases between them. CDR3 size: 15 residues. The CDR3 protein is CASSPRRDYQETQYF. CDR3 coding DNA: TGTGCCAGCAGCCCCCGGCGTGACTACCAAGAGACCCAGTACTTC.

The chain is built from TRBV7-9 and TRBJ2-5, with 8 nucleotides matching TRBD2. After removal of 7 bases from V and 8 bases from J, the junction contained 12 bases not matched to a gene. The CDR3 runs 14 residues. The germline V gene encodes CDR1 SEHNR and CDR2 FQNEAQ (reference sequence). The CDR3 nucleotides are TGTGCCAGCAAAGAAGAGGCGGGGGGCCCAACCCAGTACTTC. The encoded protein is CASKEEAGGPTQYF.

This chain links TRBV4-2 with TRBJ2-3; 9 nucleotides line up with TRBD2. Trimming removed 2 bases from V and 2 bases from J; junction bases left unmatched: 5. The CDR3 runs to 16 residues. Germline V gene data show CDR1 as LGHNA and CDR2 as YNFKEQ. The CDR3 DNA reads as TGTGCCAGCAGCCAAAAATCTAGCGGGAACACAGATACGCAGTATTTT. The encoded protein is CASSQKSSGNTDTQYF.

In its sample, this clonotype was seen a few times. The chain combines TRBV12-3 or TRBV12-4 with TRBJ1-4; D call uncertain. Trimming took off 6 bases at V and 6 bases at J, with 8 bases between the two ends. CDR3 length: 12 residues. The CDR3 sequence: CASRFRDEKLFF. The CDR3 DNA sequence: TGTGCCAGCAGGTTTAGGGATGAAAAACTGTTTTTT.

The CDR3 sequence is CASRGEGNYGYTF. The CDR3 region has the DNA TGTGCCAGCAGAGGGGAGGGCAACTATGGCTACACCTTC. This sequence joins TRBV2 and TRBJ1-2; perhaps TRBD1 as D (5 bases). The CDR3 consists of 13 residues. Between the trimmed V and J ends, which lost 6 bases and 2 bases, there was a span of 10 bases. CDR1 and CDR2 (germline): SNHLY, FYNNEI.

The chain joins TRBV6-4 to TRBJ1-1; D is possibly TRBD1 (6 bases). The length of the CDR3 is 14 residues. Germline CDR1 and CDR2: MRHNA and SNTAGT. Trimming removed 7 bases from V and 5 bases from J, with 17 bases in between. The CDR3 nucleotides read TGTGCCAGCAAGGGCAGGGGATTTGAGACTGAAGCTTTCTTT. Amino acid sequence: CASKGRGFETEAFF.

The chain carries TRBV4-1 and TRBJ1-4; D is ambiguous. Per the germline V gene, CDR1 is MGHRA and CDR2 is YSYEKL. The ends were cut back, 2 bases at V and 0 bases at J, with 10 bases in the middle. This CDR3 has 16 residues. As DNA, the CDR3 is TGCGCCAGCAGCCAATTCCACTTCGCAACTAATGAAAAACTGTTTTTT. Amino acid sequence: CASSQFHFATNEKLFF.

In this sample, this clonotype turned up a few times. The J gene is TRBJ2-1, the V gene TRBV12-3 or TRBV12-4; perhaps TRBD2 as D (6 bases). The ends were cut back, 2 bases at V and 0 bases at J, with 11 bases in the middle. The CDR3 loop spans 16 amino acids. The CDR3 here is CASSLSGRRSYNEQFF. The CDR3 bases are TGTGCCAGCAGTTTAAGTGGGAGGCGCTCCTACAATGAGCAGTTCTTC.

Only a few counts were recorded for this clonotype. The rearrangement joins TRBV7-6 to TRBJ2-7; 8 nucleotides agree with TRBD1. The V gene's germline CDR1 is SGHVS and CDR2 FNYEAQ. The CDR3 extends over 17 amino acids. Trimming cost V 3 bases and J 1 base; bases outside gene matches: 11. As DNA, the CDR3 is TGTGCCAGCAGCTTTTCGCCCCTCAGGGGGCCATCCTACGAGCAGTACTTC. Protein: CASSFSPLRGPSYEQYF. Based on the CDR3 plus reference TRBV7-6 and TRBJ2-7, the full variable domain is GAGVSQSPRYKVTKRGQDVALRCDPISGHVSLYWYRQALGQGPEFLTYFNYEAQQDKSGLPNDRFSAERPEGSISTLTIQRTEQRDSAMYRCASSFSPLRGPSYEQYFGPGTRLTVT.